This note documents a single T cell receptor beta chain sequence. These data come from a study of cytomegalovirus exposure and HLA in healthy donors. This CDR3 has 14 residues. Deletions cut 0 bases from V and 10 bases from J, with 13 bases between. The V gene's germline CDR1 is ENHRY and CDR2 SYGVKD. These donors, healthy bone marrow donors, were studied. The PCR employed 60 Vbeta primers together with 13 Jbeta primers. Sequencing was performed with immunoSEQ multiplex PCR; in TCRdb, only in-frame clones are kept and a portion is missing. In all, the sample yields about 160,000 clones. The clonotype comes from a woman aged 55-69 years in good health and CMV-seronegative. The specimen sequenced was PBMCs. The chain is built from TRBV10-3 and TRBJ1-3, with a weak D call TRBD1 (5 bases). The CDR3 loop is CAISESTGGRTIYF. The CDR3 nucleotides are TGTGCCATCAGTGAGTCGACGGGGGGGAGGACCATATATTTT.